This T cell receptor beta chain was sequenced in a study of T cell repertoires and HLA-DP antigens. Across the whole study: Alloantigens: one with one groove difference and one with around 9 differences versus self.

This CDR3 region has 14 residues. Germline values: CDR1 MDHEN, CDR2 SYDVKM. V lost 3 bases and J 8 bases, leaving 13 bases between the germline ends. As for this clone: Its antigen is currently unknown.

Findings of the study overall: Sorted CD137+ clonality was approximately 0.38 for both alloantigens, versus approximately 0.04 pre-culture.

For pre-culture CD4+ samples, the target was 150,000 to 200,000 T cell genomes. The protocol was immunoSEQ multiplex PCR, while the TCRdb copy is restricted to in-frame clones and leaves out a portion. The sample has about 120,000 clones; around 93% are singletons. This rearrangement joins TRBV28 to TRBJ1-4, with a tentative D call TRBD1 (5 bases). This clonotype originated in a woman younger than 35 in good health and CMV-seronegative. Source material: CD4+ T cells from PBMCs. The CDR3 region has the DNA TGTGCCAGCAGTTTTCCCAGTGGGGGGGAAAAACTGTTTTTT. This translates into CASSFPSGGEKLFF.